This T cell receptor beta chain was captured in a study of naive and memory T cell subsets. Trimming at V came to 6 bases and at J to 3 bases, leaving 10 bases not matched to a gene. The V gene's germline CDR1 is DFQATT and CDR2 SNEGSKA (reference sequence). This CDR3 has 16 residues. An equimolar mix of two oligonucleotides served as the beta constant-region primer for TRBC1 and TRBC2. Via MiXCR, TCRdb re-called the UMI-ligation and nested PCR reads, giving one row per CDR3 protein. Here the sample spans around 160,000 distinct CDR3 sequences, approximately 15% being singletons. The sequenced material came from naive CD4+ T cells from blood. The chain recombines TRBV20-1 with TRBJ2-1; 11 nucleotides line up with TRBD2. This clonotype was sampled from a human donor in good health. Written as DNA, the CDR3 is TGCAGTGCCCTGTCGACTAGCGGGACGAACTACAATGAGCAGTTCTTC. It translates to CSALSTSGTNYNEQFF.